This is a list of T cell receptor beta chains from one sample in a study of shared T cell receptors in the human thymus. Assay used: immunoSEQ multiplex PCR; TCRdb lists only in-frame clones, some missing. The data hold about 660,000 clones, with 85% to 90% observed a single time. This same sample was also taken into another study, of human thymus T cells.

The specimen sequenced was thymocytes. Receptors originate from a boy under two years old with a congenital heart defect. The CDR3 runs from the conserved cysteine through the conserved F or W. The order of the fields is clone size, J gene, D gene, V gene, CDR3 DNA, CDR3 protein. D genes are given only for firm matches. Clone size, where shown, is once, few, many, or a class for clones that have expanded.

NA	TRBJ2-2	NA	TRBV29-1	TGCAGCGTTGGGGTCCTACCGGGACACACGAACACCGGGGAGCTGTTTTTT	CSVGVLPGHTNTGELFF
few	TRBJ1-1	NA	TRBV27	TGTGCCAGCAGTTTATCCCCAGGGGACGCCAACACTGAAGCTTTCTTT	CASSLSPGDANTEAFF
NA	TRBJ2-5	NA	TRBV28	TGTGCCAGCAGTTTGAGACAGGCGGGGACCCAGTACTTC	CASSLRQAGTQYF
few	TRBJ1-3	NA	TRBV6-1	TGTGCCAGCAGTAACAATCGACTTATGGCCATATATTTT	CASSNNRLMAIYF
NA	TRBJ2-7	NA	TRBV7-9	TGTGCCAGCAGCTTAGCGCAGGACAAGGGCCCATCTCATCCTTACGAGCAGTACTTC	CASSLAQDKGPSHPYEQYF
NA	TRBJ2-1	TRBD2	TRBV5-1	TGCGCCAGCAGCCAGGGACTAGCGGCCCACAATGAGCAGTTCTTC	CASSQGLAAHNEQFF
few	TRBJ1-1	NA	TRBV19	TGTGCCAGTAGTTCCTTTGGACGGGGTGAAGCTTTCTTT	CASSSFGRGEAFF
NA	TRBJ2-1	NA	TRBV2	TGTGCCATTGGCCGGCGGGATGTTTCTTACAATGAGCAGTTCTTC	CAIGRRDVSYNEQFF
NA	TRBJ2-2	NA	TRBV7-8	TGTGCCAGCAGCTCCACAGGGAAGGTCGCGAACACCGGGGAGCTGTTTTTT	CASSSTGKVANTGELFF
NA	TRBJ2-7	TRBD2	TRBV15	TGTGCCACCAGCAGAGACCGGACTAGCGGGAGATACGAGCAGTACTTC	CATSRDRTSGRYEQYF
NA	TRBJ1-1	NA	TRBV30	TGTGCCTGGAGTGTACAGGGAGGGGACACTGAAGCTTTCTTT	CAWSVQGGDTEAFF
NA	TRBJ2-1	NA	TRBV5-4	TGTGCCAGCAGCCCCGCGAAGCGGGCCGACAATGAGCAGTTCTTC	CASSPAKRADNEQFF
NA	TRBJ2-5	NA	TRBV28	TGTGCCAGCAAGAAAGGGACTCCCTGGTTGGCCGAGACCCAGTACTTC	CASKKGTPWLAETQYF
NA	TRBJ2-1	NA	TRBV11-3	TGTGCCAGCAGCTTAGGACTAACGGGAGAAGATTACAATGAGCAGTTCTTC	CASSLGLTGEDYNEQFF
NA	TRBJ1-4	NA	TRBV15	TGTGCCACCAGCAGAGATTCGCGATCTCCCCGGGAAAAACTGTTTTTT	CATSRDSRSPREKLFF
NA	TRBJ2-1	TRBD2	TRBV10-3	TGTGCCATCAGTGAGTTGCCCCTCACCGGGGGGATGATGAATGAGCAGTTCTTC	CAISELPLTGGMMNEQFF
NA	TRBJ1-5	NA	TRBV6-6	TGTGCCAGCAGACCCGGACTGACCGATAGCAATCAGCCCCAGCATTTT	CASRPGLTDSNQPQHF
NA	TRBJ2-7	TRBD2	TRBV29-1	TGCAGCGTTTCTAGCGGGGCCCCACCTAGGGAGCAGTACTTC	CSVSSGAPPREQYF
NA	TRBJ1-1	TRBD1	TRBV27	TGTGCCAGCAGTTCCCGACAGGGATTGAACACTGAAGCTTTCTTT	CASSSRQGLNTEAFF
NA	TRBJ2-1	NA	TRBV28	TGTGCCAGCAGTTTATTGGGGGCGATCAATGAGCAGTTCTTC	CASSLLGAINEQFF
NA	TRBJ2-7	NA	TRBV7-9	TGTGCCAGCAGCTTCAGCGGACCTCCGGGGTACTTC	CASSFSGPPGYF
NA	TRBJ1-4	TRBD1	TRBV28	TGTGCCAGCAGCCCGACAGGGGGCGAAAAACTGTTTTTT	CASSPTGGEKLFF
NA	TRBJ1-2	TRBD1	TRBV6-1	TGTGCCAGCAGTGAACAAATCGGGACAGGTCGCTATGGCTACACCTTC	CASSEQIGTGRYGYTF
NA	TRBJ2-3	NA	TRBV6-1	TGTGCCAGCAGTGAAGCGCGGCAGGGGATCGCAGATACGCAGTATTTT	CASSEARQGIADTQYF
once	TRBJ2-1	TRBD2	TRBV5-1	TGCGCCAGCAGCTTGTGCCTAGCGGCAGACAATGAGCAGTTCTTC	CASSLCLAADNEQFF
NA	TRBJ2-2	TRBD2	TRBV30	TGTGCCTGGAAAGGGACTAGCCGCACCGGGGAGCTGTTTTTT	CAWKGTSRTGELFF
NA	TRBJ1-1	NA	TRBV5-8	TGTGCCAGCAGCGCGTATAGCGCGGGGGGACGCGTAAACACTGAAGCTTTCTTT	CASSAYSAGGRVNTEAFF
NA	TRBJ2-2	NA	TRBV11-3	TGTGCCAGCAGCTATCAAACAGGGTCCGGGGAGCTGTTTTTT	CASSYQTGSGELFF
NA	TRBJ2-1	TRBD2	TRBV7-9	TGTGCCAGCAGCCGACTAGCGGGAGCAAACAATGAGCAGTTCTTC	CASSRLAGANNEQFF
NA	TRBJ2-5	TRBD1	TRBV19	TGTGCCAGTAGTATTCAACAGGGGCGAGAGACCCAGTACTTC	CASSIQQGRETQYF
NA	TRBJ1-2	NA	TRBV30	TGTGCCTGGAGTGGAGGGGGGGATGGCTACACCTTC	CAWSGGGDGYTF
NA	TRBJ2-7	NA	TRBV4-2	TGTGCCAGCAGCCAATTTCCTTTTTTGGACAGAACCTACGAGCAGTACTTC	CASSQFPFLDRTYEQYF
NA	TRBJ2-7	NA	TRBV7-9	TGTGCCAGCAGCGCACTTAGGGGCGCGTTCTCCTACGAGCAGTACTTC	CASSALRGAFSYEQYF
NA	TRBJ2-1	TRBD2	TRBV15	TGTGCCACCAGCAGAGATCATTCGACTAGCGGGACCCTCTACAATGAGCAGTTCTTC	CATSRDHSTSGTLYNEQFF
NA	TRBJ1-1	NA	TRBV20-1	TGCAGTGCCTGTGAAGCTTTCTTT	CSACEAFF
NA	TRBJ1-3	NA	TRBV6-5	TGTGCCGGATATACGCCGGCGGGTGCTGGAAACACCATATATTTT	CAGYTPAGAGNTIYF
NA	TRBJ1-6	NA	TRBV14	TGTGCCAGCAGCCAAGATCGCGTCGAAGGGGAACCGAATTCACCCCTCCACTTT	CASSQDRVEGEPNSPLHF
NA	TRBJ2-5	NA	TRBV6-1	TGTGCCAGCTCCCGGGGAGACCGAGAGACCCAGTACTTC	CASSRGDRETQYF
NA	TRBJ2-7	TRBD1	TRBV9	TGTGCCACCCCGGACAGGGACTACGAGCAGTACTTC	CATPDRDYEQYF
NA	TRBJ2-7	TRBD2	TRBV27	TGTGCCAGCAGTCCAGACGGACTAGCGGTTTCCTACGAGCAGTACTTC	CASSPDGLAVSYEQYF
NA	TRBJ2-1	TRBD2	TRBV27	TGTGCCAGCAGTTTATTGACTAGCGGGACCCCTAGCTCCTACAATGAGCAGTTCTTC	CASSLLTSGTPSSYNEQFF
NA	TRBJ2-6	NA	TRBV29-1	TGCAGCGTTGAAACAGTCCACAGCTCTGGGGCCAACGTCCTGACTTTC	CSVETVHSSGANVLTF
NA	TRBJ2-4	TRBD1	TRBV9	TGTGCCAGCAGCCCATCACGGGGGGACAGGGTCCAGGGCATTCAGTACTTC	CASSPSRGDRVQGIQYF
NA	TRBJ2-6	TRBD1	TRBV25-1	TGTGCCAGCAGCCCACCGGGACAGGGGGGCTCCGGGGCCAACGTCCTGACTTTC	CASSPPGQGGSGANVLTF